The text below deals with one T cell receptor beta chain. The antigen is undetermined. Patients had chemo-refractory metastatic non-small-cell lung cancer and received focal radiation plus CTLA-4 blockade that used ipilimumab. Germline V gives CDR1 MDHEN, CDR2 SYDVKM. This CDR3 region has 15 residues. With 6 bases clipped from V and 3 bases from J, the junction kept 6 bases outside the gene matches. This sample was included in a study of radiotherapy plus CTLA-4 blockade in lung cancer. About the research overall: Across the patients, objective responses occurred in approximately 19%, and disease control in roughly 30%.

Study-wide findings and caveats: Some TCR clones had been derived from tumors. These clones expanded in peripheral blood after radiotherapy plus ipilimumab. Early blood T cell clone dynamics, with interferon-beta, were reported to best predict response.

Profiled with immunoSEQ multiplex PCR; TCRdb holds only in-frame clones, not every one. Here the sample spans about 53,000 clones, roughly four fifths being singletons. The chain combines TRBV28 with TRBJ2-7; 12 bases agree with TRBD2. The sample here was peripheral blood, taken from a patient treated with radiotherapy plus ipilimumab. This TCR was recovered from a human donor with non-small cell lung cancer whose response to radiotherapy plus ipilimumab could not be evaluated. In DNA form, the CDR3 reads TGTGCCAGCAGCCCCCGACTAGCGGGGGACTACGAGCAGTACTTC. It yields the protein CASSPRLAGDYEQYF.